The source of this T cell receptor beta chain is a study of blood T cell repertoires in COVID-19. Germline V CDR1 and CDR2: MDHEN, SYDVKM. J gave up 3 bases and V 5 bases, and 6 bases lay outside the gene matches. CDR3 size: 15 residues. Method: immunoSEQ multiplex PCR; TCRdb's copy keeps in-frame clones and lacks some. Altogether around 290,000 clones are present, 86% being singletons, with the ten largest covering roughly 3%. The sequence was collected from a woman aged 18-29 years who had recovered from COVID-19. This chain connects TRBV28 to TRBJ1-1; TRBD1 agrees at 10 bases. Specimen: PBMCs or T cells enriched from blood (not recorded which). The CDR3 protein is CASSQRQGADTEAFF. The CDR3 DNA follows: TGTGCCAGCAGTCAACGACAGGGGGCGGACACTGAAGCTTTCTTT.